This T cell receptor beta chain emerged from a study of blood T cells in healthy people across ages. Sample-barcoded 5' priming and a J-beta primer mix drove a second PCR of 7 to 11 cycles. Samples each returned at least 3 million CDR3-containing paired-end reads. MiXCR was run by TCRdb on the 5' RACE reads, yielding one entry per CDR3 protein. The profile shows approximately 600,000 distinct CDR3 sequences, roughly 53% of them singletons. The CDR3 length is 12 residues. The V gene end was trimmed by 6 bases and the J gene end by 8 bases; junction bases not matched to a gene: 4. The germline V gene has CDR1 MNHEY and CDR2 SVGAGI. This clonotype was found once. Healthy Caucasians from Russia aged 6 to 90 served as donors. Staff drew around 10 milliliters of peripheral blood from each donor.

What was sequenced was blood. The chain combines TRBV6-5 with TRBJ2-3; 8 bases are shared with TRBD2. The receptor comes from a man in his fifties or sixties in good health. This chain's CDR3 is CASRASGGTQYF. CDR3 nucleotide sequence: TGTGCCAGCAGGGCGAGCGGGGGTACGCAGTATTTT.